A single sample is the source of the 5 T cell receptor beta chains below, sequenced in a study of breast tumors, draining lymph nodes, adjacent tissues. TCRdb passed the multiplex PCR reads through MiXCR, listing each CDR3 protein once. Found here are fewer than 200,000 distinct CDR3 sequences, roughly a third of them singletons; the top ten hold roughly 4.3%. Axillary draining lymph nodes of breast cancer patients supplied the node samples. The sequencing input was axillary lymph node tissue. These receptors originate from a female donor with breast cancer. Some clones in this sample may be carry-over from other donors' samples.

Only a few counts were recorded for this clonotype. The chain has TRBV30 and TRBJ2-7; tentatively, D is TRBD1 (6 bases). The germline gives CDR1 GTSNPN, CDR2 SVGIG (reference sequence). V was trimmed by 0 bases and J by 5 bases, leaving 11 bases between them. This CDR3 has 13 amino acids. CDR3 nucleotides: TGTGCCTGGAGTGTACTTGCAGGGGACGAGCAGTACTTC. It yields the protein CAWSVLAGDEQYF.

This chain joins TRBV7-9 and TRBJ1-1, with a weak D call TRBD1 (5 bases). The CDR3 is 16 residues long. Germline CDR1 and CDR2: SEHNR and FQNEAQ (reference sequence). The V gene lost 5 bases and the J gene lost 2 bases, with 18 bases spanning the gap. The CDR3 reads CASSPRGVAYNTEAFF. The CDR3 DNA follows: TGTGCCAGCAGCCCCCGAGGGGTTGCATATAACACTGAAGCTTTCTTT.

This clonotype was recorded a few times. Just one base apart from a much larger clone, this may be a read error. The missing conserved phenylalanine or tryptophan at the end of this CDR3 makes a read error likely. The chain is built from TRBV5-6 and TRBJ2-7; 8 bases align to TRBD1. The CDR3 consists of 15 residues. V was pared by 4 bases and J by 6 bases, with 12 bases of the junction left unmatched. Germline V gives CDR1 SGHDT, CDR2 YYEEEE. DNA of the CDR3: TGTGCCAGCAGCCCGATAACAGGGGGATCTTCCGAGCAGTACCTC. This codes for CASSPITGGSSEQYL.

At least ten counts were recorded for this clonotype. The chain employs TRBV5-1 and TRBJ2-1; D may correspond to TRBD1 or TRBD2 (5 bases each). This CDR3 is 14 amino acids long. V lost 0 bases and J lost 5, with 9 bases in between. Germline V gives CDR1 SGHRS, CDR2 YFSETQ. The CDR3 sequence is CASSLAGTHNEQFF. In DNA form, the CDR3 reads TGCGCCAGCAGCTTGGCCGGGACCCACAATGAGCAGTTCTTC.

With regard to this clonotype: This may stem from a read error, because a much larger clone lies one nucleotide away. J is TRBJ2-7 and V is TRBV9, with 8 nucleotides matching TRBD1. CDR3 size: 14 residues. Germline CDR1 reads SGDLS; CDR2 reads YYNGEE. The CDR3 loop reads CASSDGQGVGEQSF. The CDR3 bases are TGTGCCAGCAGCGACGGACAGGGTGTAGGCGAGCAGTCCTTC.